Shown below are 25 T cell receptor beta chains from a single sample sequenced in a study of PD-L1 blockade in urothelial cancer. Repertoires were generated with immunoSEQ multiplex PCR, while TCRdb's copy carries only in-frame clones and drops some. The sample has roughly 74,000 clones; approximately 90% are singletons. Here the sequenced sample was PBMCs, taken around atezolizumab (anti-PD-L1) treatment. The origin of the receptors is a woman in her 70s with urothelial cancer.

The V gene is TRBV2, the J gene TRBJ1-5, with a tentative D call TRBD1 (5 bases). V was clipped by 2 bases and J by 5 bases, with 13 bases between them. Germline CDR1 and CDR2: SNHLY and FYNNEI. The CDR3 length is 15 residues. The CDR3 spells CASSEQGREDQPQHF. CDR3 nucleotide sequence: TGTGCCAGCAGTGAACAGGGAAGAGAGGATCAGCCCCAGCATTTT.

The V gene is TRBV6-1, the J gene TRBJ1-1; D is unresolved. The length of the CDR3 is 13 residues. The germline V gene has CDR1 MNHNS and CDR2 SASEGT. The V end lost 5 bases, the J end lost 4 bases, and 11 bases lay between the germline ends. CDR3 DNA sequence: TGTGCCAGCAGTCGCCAGGAAGGCACTGAAGCTTTCTTT. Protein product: CASSRQEGTEAFF.

The DNA for the CDR3 is TGTGCCAGCAGTTTAGATCCCGCGGAAACAGATACGCAGTATTTT. As protein: CASSLDPAETDTQYF. The V call is TRBV27, the J call TRBJ2-3, with D unresolved. Germline CDR1 reads MNHEY; CDR2 reads SMNVEV (reference sequence). Trimming pared 2 bases from V and 3 bases from J, leaving 12 bases between. This CDR3 region has 15 residues.

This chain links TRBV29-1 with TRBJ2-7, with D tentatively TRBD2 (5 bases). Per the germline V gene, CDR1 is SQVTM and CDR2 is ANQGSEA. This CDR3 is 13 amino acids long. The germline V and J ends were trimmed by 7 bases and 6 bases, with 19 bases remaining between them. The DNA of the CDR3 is TGCAGCGCGGAGGCGTCGTGGGGATCCGAGCAGTACTTC. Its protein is CSAEASWGSEQYF.

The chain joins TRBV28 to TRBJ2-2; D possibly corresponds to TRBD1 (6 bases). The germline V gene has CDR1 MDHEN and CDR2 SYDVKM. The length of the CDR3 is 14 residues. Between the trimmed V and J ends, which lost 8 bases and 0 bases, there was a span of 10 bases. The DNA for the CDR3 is TGTGCCAGCCAGGACAGTACGAACACCGGGGAGCTGTTTTTT. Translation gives CASQDSTNTGELFF.

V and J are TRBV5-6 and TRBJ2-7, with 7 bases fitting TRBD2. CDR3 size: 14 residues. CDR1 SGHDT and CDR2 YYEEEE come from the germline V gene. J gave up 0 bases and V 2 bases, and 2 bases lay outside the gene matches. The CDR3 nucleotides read TGTGCCAGCAGCTTCCGGGGGGTCTCCTACGAGCAGTACTTC. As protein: CASSFRGVSYEQYF.

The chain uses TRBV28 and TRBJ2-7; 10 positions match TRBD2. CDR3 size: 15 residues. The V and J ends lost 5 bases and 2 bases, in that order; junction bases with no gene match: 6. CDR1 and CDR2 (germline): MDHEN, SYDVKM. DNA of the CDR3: TGTGCCAGCAGTGAACTAGCGGGATTCCCCTACGAGCAGTACTTC. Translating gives CASSELAGFPYEQYF.

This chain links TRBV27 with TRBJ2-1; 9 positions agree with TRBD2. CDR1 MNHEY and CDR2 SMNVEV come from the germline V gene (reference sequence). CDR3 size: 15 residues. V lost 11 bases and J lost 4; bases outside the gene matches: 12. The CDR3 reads CASRPPAGGYNEQFF. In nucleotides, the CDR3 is TGTGCCTCCAGGCCCCCTGCGGGGGGGTACAATGAGCAGTTCTTC.

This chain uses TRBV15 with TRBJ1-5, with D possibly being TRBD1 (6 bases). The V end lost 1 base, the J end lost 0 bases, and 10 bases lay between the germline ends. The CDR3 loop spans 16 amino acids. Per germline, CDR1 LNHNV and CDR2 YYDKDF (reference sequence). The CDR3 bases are TGTGCCACCAGCAGAGGAACAGGGTATAGCAATCAGCCCCAGCATTTT. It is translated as CATSRGTGYSNQPQHF.

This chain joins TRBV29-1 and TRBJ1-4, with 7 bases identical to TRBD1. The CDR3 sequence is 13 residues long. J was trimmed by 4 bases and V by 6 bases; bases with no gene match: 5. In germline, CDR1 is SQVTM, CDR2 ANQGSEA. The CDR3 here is CSVSTGLNEKLFF. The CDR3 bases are TGCAGCGTGTCGACAGGGCTTAATGAAAAACTGTTTTTT.

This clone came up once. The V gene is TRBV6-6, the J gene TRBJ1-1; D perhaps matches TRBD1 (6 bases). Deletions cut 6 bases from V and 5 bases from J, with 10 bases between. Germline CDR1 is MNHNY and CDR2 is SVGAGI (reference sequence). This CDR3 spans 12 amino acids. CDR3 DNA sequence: TGTGCCAGCAGCCGCAGGGGAACTGAAGCTTTCTTT. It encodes CASSRRGTEAFF.

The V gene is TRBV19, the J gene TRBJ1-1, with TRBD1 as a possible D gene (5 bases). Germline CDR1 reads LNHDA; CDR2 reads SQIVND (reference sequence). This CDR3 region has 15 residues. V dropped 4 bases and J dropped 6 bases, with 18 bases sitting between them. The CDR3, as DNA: TGTGCCAGTAGTACCCAACACGGGGCGGGAGCTGAAGCTTTCTTT. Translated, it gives CASSTQHGAGAEAFF.

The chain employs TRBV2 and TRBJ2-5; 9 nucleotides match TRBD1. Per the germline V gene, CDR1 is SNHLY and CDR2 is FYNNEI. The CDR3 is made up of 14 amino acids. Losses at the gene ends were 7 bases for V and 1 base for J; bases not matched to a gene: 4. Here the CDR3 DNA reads TGTGCCAGCATCCGGGACAGGGCCCAAGAGACCCAGTACTTC. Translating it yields CASIRDRAQETQYF.

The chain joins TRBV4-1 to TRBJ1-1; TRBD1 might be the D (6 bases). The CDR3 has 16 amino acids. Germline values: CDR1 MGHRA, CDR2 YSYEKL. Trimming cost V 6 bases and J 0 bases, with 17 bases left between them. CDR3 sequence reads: CASRPQGGTMNTEAFF. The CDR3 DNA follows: TGCGCCAGCAGGCCACAGGGAGGGACTATGAACACTGAAGCTTTCTTT.

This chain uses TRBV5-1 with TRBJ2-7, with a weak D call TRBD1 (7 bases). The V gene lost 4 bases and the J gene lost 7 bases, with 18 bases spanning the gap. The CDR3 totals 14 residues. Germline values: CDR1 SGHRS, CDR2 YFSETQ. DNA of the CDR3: TGCGCCAGCAGCCGACTCTTCAGGGGGAGGGAGCAGTACTTC. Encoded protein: CASSRLFRGREQYF.

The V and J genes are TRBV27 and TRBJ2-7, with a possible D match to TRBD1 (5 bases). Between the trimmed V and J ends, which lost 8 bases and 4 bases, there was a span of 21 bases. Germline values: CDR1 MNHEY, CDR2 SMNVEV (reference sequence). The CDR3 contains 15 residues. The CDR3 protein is CASAFLGRGMYEQYF. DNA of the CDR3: TGTGCCAGCGCGTTTCTAGGAAGGGGAATGTACGAGCAGTACTTC.

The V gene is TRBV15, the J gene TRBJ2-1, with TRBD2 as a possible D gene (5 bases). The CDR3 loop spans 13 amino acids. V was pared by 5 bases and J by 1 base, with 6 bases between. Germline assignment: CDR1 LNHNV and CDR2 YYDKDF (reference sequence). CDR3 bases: TGTGCCACCAGCGGGAGTTCCTACAATGAGCAGTTCTTC. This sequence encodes CATSGSSYNEQFF.

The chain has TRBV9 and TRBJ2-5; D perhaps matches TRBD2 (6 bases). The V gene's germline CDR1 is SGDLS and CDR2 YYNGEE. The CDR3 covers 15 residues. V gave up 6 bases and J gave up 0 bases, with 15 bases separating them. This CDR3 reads CASNSGGNYQETQYF. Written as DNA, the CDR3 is TGTGCCAGCAATTCGGGCGGGAATTACCAAGAGACCCAGTACTTC.

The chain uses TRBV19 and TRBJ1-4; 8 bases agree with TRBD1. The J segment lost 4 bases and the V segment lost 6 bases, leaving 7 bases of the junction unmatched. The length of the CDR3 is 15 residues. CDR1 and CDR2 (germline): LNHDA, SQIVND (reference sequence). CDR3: CASSRGQGVNEKLFF. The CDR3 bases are TGTGCCAGTAGCCGCGGACAGGGTGTTAATGAAAAACTGTTTTTT.

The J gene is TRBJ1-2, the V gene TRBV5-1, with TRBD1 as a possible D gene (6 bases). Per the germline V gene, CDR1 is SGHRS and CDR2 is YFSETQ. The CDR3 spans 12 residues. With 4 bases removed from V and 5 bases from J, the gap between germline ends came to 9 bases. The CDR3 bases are TGCGCCAGCAGCCCCGGGACATATGGCTACACCTTC. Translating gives CASSPGTYGYTF. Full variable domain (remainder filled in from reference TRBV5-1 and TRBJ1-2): KAGVTQTPRYLIKTRGQQVTLSCSPISGHRSVSWYQQTPGQGLQFLFEYFSETQRNKGNFPGRFSGRQFSNSRSEMNVSTLELGDSALYLCASSPGTYGYTFGSGTRLTVV.

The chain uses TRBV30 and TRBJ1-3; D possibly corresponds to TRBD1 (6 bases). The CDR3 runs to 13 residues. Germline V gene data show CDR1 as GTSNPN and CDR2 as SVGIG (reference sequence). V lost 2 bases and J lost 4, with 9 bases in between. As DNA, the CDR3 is TGTGCCTGGAGTCCAGGGGTGGGAAACACCATATATTTT. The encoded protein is CAWSPGVGNTIYF.

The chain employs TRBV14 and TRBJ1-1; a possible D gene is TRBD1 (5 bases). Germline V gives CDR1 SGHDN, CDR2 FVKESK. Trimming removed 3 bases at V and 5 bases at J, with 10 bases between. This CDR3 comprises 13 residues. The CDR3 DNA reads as TGTGCCAGCAGCCAGCAGGGCGATACTGAAGCTTTCTTT. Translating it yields CASSQQGDTEAFF.

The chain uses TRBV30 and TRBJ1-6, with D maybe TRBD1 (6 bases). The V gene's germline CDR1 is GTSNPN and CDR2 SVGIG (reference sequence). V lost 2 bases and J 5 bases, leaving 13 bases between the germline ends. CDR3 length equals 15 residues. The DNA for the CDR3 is TGTGCCTGGAGTCGCGGGGGCAGCAATAATTCACCCCTCCACTTT. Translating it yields CAWSRGGSNNSPLHF.

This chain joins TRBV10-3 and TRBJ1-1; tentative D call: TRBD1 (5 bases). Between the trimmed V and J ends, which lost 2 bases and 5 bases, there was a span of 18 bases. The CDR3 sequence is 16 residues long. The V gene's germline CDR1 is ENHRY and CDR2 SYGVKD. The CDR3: CAISEVRGGSRTEAFF. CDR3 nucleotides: TGTGCCATCAGTGAGGTCCGCGGGGGAAGTAGGACTGAAGCTTTCTTT.

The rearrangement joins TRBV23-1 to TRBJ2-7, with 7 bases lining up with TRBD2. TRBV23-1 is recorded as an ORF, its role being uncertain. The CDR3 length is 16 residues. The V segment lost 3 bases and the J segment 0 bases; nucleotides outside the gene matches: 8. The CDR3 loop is CASSHRVRGGSYEQYF. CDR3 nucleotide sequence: TGCGCCAGCAGTCATCGCGTACGCGGGGGCTCCTACGAGCAGTACTTC.